One sample yielded the 8 T cell receptor beta chains listed below, sequenced in a study of early T cells in non-severe SARS-CoV-2 infection (dated by TCRdb to the early 2020s). Library prep was done by 5' RACE. The sequencer was a NextSeq 500. TCRdb handled the public reads itself, with Q25 trimming in fastp and clone calling in MiXCR, and kept productive beta chains. Records with the same CDR3 protein are collapsed into one entry carrying the most frequent genes and DNA. This sample is represented by approximately 97,000 distinct CDR3 sequences; roughly 9.6% of them were singletons. The top ten constitute less than 5.5% of the sample. This sample comprised whole blood, obtained at baseline. These receptors were taken from an adult who was a healthcare worker with PCR-confirmed SARS-CoV-2 infection or an uninfected control (not recorded which).

The V gene is TRBV7-2, the J gene TRBJ2-7; D gene unclear. CDR3 size: 13 residues. Trimming removed 3 bases at V and 3 bases at J, with 9 bases between. The V gene's germline CDR1 is SGHTA and CDR2 FQGNSA. As DNA, the CDR3 is TGTGCCAGCAGCTTGCTGACACTCTACGAGCAGTACTTC. This gives the protein CASSLLTLYEQYF.

This clonotype was observed many times. The chain links TRBV7-2 to TRBJ2-7; no clear D gene. Germline loops: CDR1 SGHTA, CDR2 FQGNSA. The CDR3 is made up of 13 amino acids. Trimming took off 1 base at V and 5 bases at J, with 9 bases between the two ends. CDR3 in amino acids: CASSLGPSDEQYF. The CDR3 coding sequence is TGTGCCAGCAGCTTAGGACCCTCTGACGAGCAGTACTTC.

This clonotype was detected a few times. The chain carries TRBV7-8 and TRBJ2-1, with 13 bases lining up with TRBD2. Trimming removed 6 bases from V and 6 bases from J; junction bases left unmatched: 5. This CDR3 is 15 amino acids long. Germline V lookup: CDR1 SGHVS, CDR2 FQNEAQ. CDR3 sequence reads: CASRELAGGFNEQFF. The CDR3 DNA sequence: TGTGCCAGCAGAGAACTAGCGGGGGGGTTCAATGAGCAGTTCTTC.

This clonotype was seen at least ten times. This chain links TRBV30 with TRBJ2-3; maybe TRBD1 (6 bases). The CDR3 covers 14 residues. Germline values: CDR1 GTSNPN, CDR2 SVGIG (reference sequence). V lost 3 bases and J 0 bases, leaving 10 bases between the germline ends. CDR3 region: CAWRYRESTDTQYF. The CDR3 DNA is TGTGCCTGGAGGTACAGGGAGAGCACAGATACGCAGTATTTT.

This chain connects TRBV6-1 to TRBJ1-2, with D unresolved. V was trimmed by 1 base and J by 1 base, leaving 7 bases between them. From germline, CDR1 is MNHNS and CDR2 SASEGT. The CDR3 covers 14 residues. The CDR3 DNA reads as TGTGCCAGCAGTGAAGGACCTTTTAACTATGGCTACACCTTC. Translated, it gives CASSEGPFNYGYTF.

The chain has TRBV7-2 and TRBJ2-3; TRBD2 aligns across 12 bases. Germline V gives CDR1 SGHTA, CDR2 FQGNSA. V lost 5 bases and J lost 1; bases outside the gene matches: 4. This CDR3 contains 16 residues. CDR3: CASSTRLAGGTDTQYF. In DNA form, the CDR3 reads TGTGCCAGCAGCACTAGACTAGCGGGGGGCACAGATACGCAGTATTTT.

The chain joins TRBV5-6 to TRBJ2-3, with D perhaps matching TRBD1 (6 bases). Per the germline V gene, CDR1 is SGHDT and CDR2 is YYEEEE. V dropped 7 bases and J dropped 6 bases, with 9 bases sitting between them. The CDR3 runs to 11 residues. CDR3 coding DNA: TGTGCCAGCGGCAGGGGTGATACGCAGTATTTT. Translation gives CASGRGDTQYF. The full variable domain, in which reference TRBV5-6 and TRBJ2-3 provide the parts outside the CDR3, is DAGVTQSPTHLIKTRGQQVTLRCSPKSGHDTVSWYQQALGQGPQFIFQYYEEEERQRGNFPDRFSGHQFPNYSSELNVNALLLGDSALYLCASGRGDTQYFGPGTRLTVL.

The chain uses TRBV5-1 and TRBJ2-3; TRBD2 aligns across 13 bases. This CDR3 spans 17 amino acids. Germline V lookup: CDR1 SGHRS, CDR2 YFSETQ. V lost 0 bases and J lost 0; bases outside the gene matches: 1. The CDR3 region has the DNA TGCGCCAGCAGCTTGGAGACTAGCGGGAGGAGCACAGATACGCAGTATTTT. This translates into CASSLETSGRSTDTQYF.